The 30 T cell receptor beta chains below all came from one sample that was sequenced in a study of glioma-infiltrating T cells after dendritic cell vaccination. Produced via immunoSEQ multiplex PCR; TCRdb's table is partial and in-frame only. The data contain 98,000 or so clones, approximately 80% of them singletons. Time point meaning: after dendritic cell vaccination, including at tumor progression/relapse. Sequencing was performed on blood, taken after dendritic cell vaccination. The receptors stem from a human donor with glioblastoma.

This rearrangement joins TRBV5-1 to TRBJ1-3; D is undetermined. The germline V gene has CDR1 SGHRS and CDR2 YFSETQ. V lost 1 base and J 4 bases, leaving 12 bases between the germline ends. The CDR3 loop spans 15 amino acids. The CDR3 here is CASSLNGLLGNTIYF. DNA of the CDR3: TGCGCCAGCAGCTTGAACGGGTTGTTAGGAAACACCATATATTTT.

In this sample, this clone turned up a few times. The V gene is TRBV4-1, the J gene TRBJ2-7; 7 nucleotides line up with TRBD1. There are 15 residues in the CDR3. V lost 2 bases and J lost 0; bases outside the gene matches: 4. Germline V gives CDR1 MGHRA, CDR2 YSYEKL. The CDR3 sequence is CASSQRQGYSYEQYF. The CDR3 region has the DNA TGCGCCAGCAGCCAAAGACAGGGCTACTCCTACGAGCAGTACTTC.

V usage is TRBV6-6 and J usage is TRBJ2-2; 8 bases are shared with TRBD2. The germline CDR1 and CDR2 sequences are MNHNY and SVGAGI (reference sequence). The CDR3 has 16 residues. The J segment lost 0 bases and the V segment lost 9 bases, leaving 9 bases of the junction unmatched. The chain's CDR3 is CASHLSGGPNTGELFF. The CDR3 nucleotides read TGTGCCAGTCACTTATCGGGGGGGCCGAACACCGGGGAGCTGTTTTTT.

V and J are TRBV18 and TRBJ2-7; TRBD2 agrees at 7 bases. The CDR3 is 15 residues long. Trimming removed 3 bases from V and 6 bases from J; junction bases left unmatched: 11. The germline V gene encodes CDR1 KGHSH and CDR2 LQKENI. CDR3 sequence: CASSPRWTSRAEQYF. CDR3 nucleotide sequence: TGTGCCAGCTCACCCCGGTGGACTAGTCGGGCCGAGCAGTACTTC.

This clone appeared once. The rearrangement joins TRBV25-1 to TRBJ1-1; D is uncertain. Germline-derived CDR1 and CDR2 are MGHDK and SYGVNS. The CDR3 sequence is 14 residues long. The germline V and J ends were trimmed by 7 bases and 1 base, with 13 bases remaining between them. CDR3 nucleotides: TGTGCCAGCAATAGTCGGGGATCGAACACTGAAGCTTTCTTT. It codes for CASNSRGSNTEAFF.

The chain uses TRBV10-3 and TRBJ2-5; D might be TRBD2 (5 bases). Germline V CDR1 and CDR2: ENHRY, SYGVKD. The V gene lost 4 bases and the J gene lost 7 bases, with 16 bases spanning the gap. CDR3 length: 14 residues. Here the CDR3 reads CAISVGEGWGTQYF. The CDR3 DNA sequence: TGTGCCATCAGTGTCGGGGAAGGCTGGGGGACCCAGTACTTC.

The chain recombines TRBV7-9 with TRBJ2-7; a possible D gene is TRBD1 (5 bases). The length of the CDR3 is 16 residues. V shed 4 bases and J shed 4 bases, with 20 bases lying between them. Germline V gives CDR1 SEHNR, CDR2 FQNEAQ (reference sequence). The CDR3 nucleotides are TGTGCCAGCAGCTCCCCCACAGGAAATTGGGGTTACGAGCAGTACTTC. Amino acids: CASSSPTGNWGYEQYF.

The chain links TRBV30 to TRBJ2-6; tentative D call: TRBD1 (6 bases). This CDR3 comprises 14 residues. V shed 6 bases and J shed 1 base, with 10 bases lying between them. Germline V gene data show CDR1 as GTSNPN and CDR2 as SVGIG (reference sequence). The CDR3 loop is CACDRTSGANVLTF. The DNA of the CDR3 is TGTGCCTGCGACAGGACTTCTGGGGCCAACGTCCTGACTTTC.

The chain joins TRBV5-1 to TRBJ2-1; TRBD2 matches at 7 bases. CDR3 length: 16 amino acids. Germline V gene lookup returns CDR1 SGHRS and CDR2 YFSETQ. J lost 5 bases, V lost 5 bases, and 13 bases had no gene match. CDR3 coding DNA: TGCGCCAGCAGGGCAAGCGGGGCGGTTTCCCACAATGAGCAGTTCTTC. Amino acid sequence: CASRASGAVSHNEQFF.

The chain uses TRBV6-1 and TRBJ2-5; D unclear. V dropped 1 base and J dropped 7 bases, with 7 bases sitting between them. Germline V gene data show CDR1 as MNHNS and CDR2 as SASEGT. CDR3 length: 12 amino acids. The CDR3 sequence is CASSEVRGTQYF. CDR3 DNA: TGTGCCAGCAGTGAAGTTAGAGGGACCCAGTACTTC.

This clone was detected only once. The V gene is TRBV2, the J gene TRBJ2-7, with a tentative D call TRBD2 (5 bases). CDR1 SNHLY and CDR2 FYNNEI come from the germline V gene. Trimming pared 6 bases from V and 2 bases from J, leaving 11 bases between. The CDR3 runs to 13 residues. The CDR3 DNA follows: TGTGCCAGCAGCCTCGGACTTACCTACGAGCAGTACTTC. Translation gives CASSLGLTYEQYF. Full variable domain (missing parts from reference TRBV2 and TRBJ2-7): EPEVTQTPSHQVTQMGQEVILRCVPISNHLYFYWYRQILGQKVEFLVSFYNNEISEKSEIFDDQFSVERPDGSNFTLKIRSTKLEDSAMYFCASSLGLTYEQYFGPGTRLTVT.

This sequence joins TRBV5-1 and TRBJ1-2; D ambiguous. Trimming took 0 bases from V and 4 from J, leaving 10 bases between them. CDR1 and CDR2 (germline): SGHRS, YFSETQ. This CDR3 region has 14 residues. In DNA, the CDR3 is TGCGCCAGCAGCTTGGCCATGTCAGGCTATGGCTACACCTTC. Its protein product is CASSLAMSGYGYTF.

This chain connects TRBV27 to TRBJ1-4; 9 bases are shared with TRBD1. The V and J ends lost 3 bases and 7 bases, in that order; junction bases with no gene match: 3. This CDR3 contains 14 residues. Germline lookup yields CDR1 MNHEY and CDR2 SMNVEV (reference sequence). CDR3 sequence reads: CASSLLTGGEKLFF. The DNA for the CDR3 is TGTGCCAGCAGTTTGTTGACAGGGGGTGAAAAACTGTTTTTT.

This chain connects TRBV19 to TRBJ1-5, with 8 bases fitting TRBD1. The CDR3 totals 17 residues. V lost 6 bases, J lost 2 bases, and 12 bases stayed unmatched. Germline loops: CDR1 LNHDA, CDR2 SQIVND (reference sequence). In DNA form, the CDR3 reads TGTGCCAGTAGCGTCAGGGGGCGCGGATTTCGCAATCAGCCCCAGCATTTT. Translating it yields CASSVRGRGFRNQPQHF.

The gene calls are TRBV9 and TRBJ1-3, with 9 bases that match TRBD1. The CDR3 is 15 residues long. Trimming cost V 3 bases and J 7 bases; bases outside gene matches: 8. Germline-derived CDR1 and CDR2 are SGDLS and YYNGEE. The DNA for the CDR3 is TGTGCCAGCAGCGGGACCAGGGACAGGGCGAACACCATATATTTT. This encodes CASSGTRDRANTIYF.

This clone was recorded at least ten times. The chain recombines TRBV6-1 with TRBJ1-2; the D is unclear. The V gene's germline CDR1 is MNHNS and CDR2 SASEGT. The CDR3 runs 14 residues. V gave up 7 bases and J gave up 4 bases, with 16 bases separating them. CDR3 protein: CASIERQNTYGYTF. The CDR3 region has the DNA TGTGCCAGCATTGAGAGGCAGAACACCTATGGCTACACCTTC.

The rearrangement links TRBV30 to TRBJ2-2; TRBD1 matches 7 bases. The ends lost 0 bases at V and 3 bases at J; junction bases unmatched: 7. CDR1 GTSNPN and CDR2 SVGIG come from the germline V gene (reference sequence). The CDR3 has 16 residues. CDR3 in DNA: TGTGCCTGGAGTGTACCCGGGACAGCCTACACCGGGGAGCTGTTTTTT. Amino acid sequence: CAWSVPGTAYTGELFF.

The rearrangement uses TRBV9 and TRBJ2-3; possible D gene TRBD2, 6 bases. The germline V gene has CDR1 SGDLS and CDR2 YYNGEE. This CDR3 region has 15 residues. V was cut by 1 base and J by 0 bases, with 9 bases left in between. The CDR3 DNA reads TGTGCCAGCAGCGTATTGGACTACAGCACAGATACGCAGTATTTT. This codes for CASSVLDYSTDTQYF.

The V and J genes are TRBV27 and TRBJ2-7; no clear D. This CDR3 is built from 15 residues. Germline CDR1 and CDR2: MNHEY and SMNVEV (reference sequence). V was shortened by 6 bases and J by 0 bases, with 15 bases between the two germline ends. CDR3 in DNA: TGTGCCAGCAGCTCAACCGGGTTACCCTCCTACGAGCAGTACTTC. It specifies CASSSTGLPSYEQYF.

For the CDR3, the DNA is TGTGCCAGCAGCTTAGGGAGGGCTAGGTGGAACACCGGGGAGCTGTTTTTT. This gives the protein CASSLGRARWNTGELFF. The gene calls are TRBV7-2 and TRBJ2-2; TRBD2 might be the D (6 bases). V lost 1 base, J lost 1 base, and 13 bases lay in between. The germline V gene has CDR1 SGHTA and CDR2 FQGNSA. CDR3 length: 17 amino acids.

The chain is built from TRBV9 and TRBJ2-7; D is uncertain. The germline V gene has CDR1 SGDLS and CDR2 YYNGEE. The CDR3 extends over 16 amino acids. The V end was cut by 4 bases, the J end by 0 bases, with 17 bases between. CDR3 in amino acids: CASSPKGRPSSYEQYF. In DNA, the CDR3 is TGTGCCAGCAGCCCTAAAGGCAGGCCCAGCTCCTACGAGCAGTACTTC.

This chain links TRBV27 with TRBJ1-6; TRBD1 matches at 7 bases. J was trimmed by 9 bases and V by 5 bases; bases with no gene match: 7. This CDR3 comprises 14 residues. CDR1 and CDR2 from the germline V gene are MNHEY and SMNVEV (reference sequence). The CDR3 protein is CASSIRQGGSPLHF. The CDR3 DNA reads as TGTGCCAGCAGTATCCGCCAGGGGGGTTCACCCCTCCACTTT.

The chain employs TRBV7-9 and TRBJ2-7; 7 bases match TRBD1. CDR1 is SEHNR, CDR2 FQNEAQ, per germline (reference sequence). This CDR3 spans 15 amino acids. After removal of 4 bases from V and 3 bases from J, the junction contained 9 bases not matched to a gene. The CDR3 coding sequence is TGTGCCAGCAGCTCGATGACAGGGCGAAGCTACGAGCAGTACTTC. Amino acids: CASSSMTGRSYEQYF.

The rearrangement links TRBV29-1 to TRBJ2-4; TRBD1 might be the D (6 bases). Deletions cut 5 bases from V and 5 bases from J, with 13 bases between. This CDR3 is built from 13 residues. Germline V gene sequence: CDR1 SQVTM, CDR2 ANQGSEA. CDR3 sequence (DNA): TGCAGCGTTCTCCGGGACATAGAAAACATTCAGTACTTC. Translating it yields CSVLRDIENIQYF.

The chain employs TRBV7-6 and TRBJ1-2; 12 bases map to TRBD1. Trimming took 5 bases from V and 4 from J; bases not matched to a gene: 5. This CDR3 contains 15 residues. Germline loops: CDR1 SGHVS, CDR2 FNYEAQ. For the CDR3, the DNA is TGTGCCAGCAGCCAAGGGACAGGGGGCTTCTATGGCTACACCTTC. Amino acid sequence: CASSQGTGGFYGYTF.

This clone occurred once. The genes are TRBV2 and TRBJ2-7; 10 bases line up with TRBD2. Germline V CDR1 and CDR2: SNHLY, FYNNEI. Trimming removed 0 bases from V and 2 bases from J; junction bases left unmatched: 4. This CDR3 contains 16 residues. The CDR3 DNA follows: TGTGCCAGCAGTGAAGCGCTAGCGGGGGATGCCTACGAGCAGTACTTC. This sequence encodes CASSEALAGDAYEQYF. The whole variable domain, filled in from reference TRBV2 and TRBJ2-7, reads EPEVTQTPSHQVTQMGQEVILRCVPISNHLYFYWYRQILGQKVEFLVSFYNNEISEKSEIFDDQFSVERPDGSNFTLKIRSTKLEDSAMYFCASSEALAGDAYEQYFGPGTRLTVT.

V and J are TRBV28 and TRBJ1-2; 7 bases agree with TRBD1. Germline lookup yields CDR1 MDHEN and CDR2 SYDVKM. This CDR3 is built from 13 residues. V lost 5 bases and J lost 12; bases outside the gene matches: 12. CDR3 DNA sequence: TGTGCCAGCAGTGCACCCGTCGGCAGGGGGGACACCTTC. The encoded protein is CASSAPVGRGDTF.

This clone was detected once. Other DNA sequences in this specimen translate into the identical CDR3. V usage is TRBV2 and J usage is TRBJ1-5; D gene uncertain. Trimming left V 8 bases short and J 0 bases short, with 8 bases between. From germline, CDR1 is SNHLY and CDR2 FYNNEI. The length of the CDR3 is 13 residues. CDR3 nucleotide sequence: TGTGCCAGCGTTGCAGGTAGCAATCAGCCCCAGCATTTT. Protein: CASVAGSNQPQHF.

This chain joins TRBV28 and TRBJ1-5, with D possibly TRBD1 on 6 matching bases. The CDR3 is 17 amino acids. Trimming stripped 5 bases from V and 3 bases from J, with 20 bases between. Per germline, CDR1 MDHEN and CDR2 SYDVKM. CDR3 in amino acids: CASSLYPPGVVNQPQHF. The CDR3 bases are TGTGCCAGCAGTCTCTATCCCCCAGGGGTGGTCAATCAGCCCCAGCATTTT.

As regards this clone: Additional DNA sequences in this sample encode the identical CDR3. The rearrangement links TRBV9 to TRBJ1-1; TRBD1 is a possible D gene (5 bases). V dropped 1 base and J dropped 11 bases, with 15 bases sitting between them. The CDR3 is 13 amino acids. CDR1 and CDR2 (germline): SGDLS, YYNGEE. This chain's CDR3 is CASSVRGRGEAFF. The DNA of the CDR3 is TGTGCCAGCAGCGTAAGGGGAAGAGGTGAGGCTTTCTTT.